This paragraph covers one T cell receptor beta chain sequence. What it recognizes is unknown. The J segment lost 5 bases and the V segment lost 4 bases, leaving 3 bases of the junction unmatched. Germline-derived CDR1 and CDR2 are SGHDN and FVKESK. The CDR3 contains 14 residues. This entry belongs to a study of Tregs in tolerant kidney transplant recipients. The data were produced by immunoSEQ multiplex PCR, yet TCRdb's version contains in-frame clones alone and is incomplete. The sample has approximately 81,000 clones, 90% to 95% seen once. Mixed chimerism was transient after nonmyeloablative marrow transplants from related graft donors. CD4+CD25+CD127- Tregs, CD4+CD25- non-Tregs, CD4 and CD8 cells were sorted. Study-wide findings and caveats: No direct test of biological reproducibility was done here. For some patients, primers changed over time, blocking nucleotide-level comparison.

This receptor was identified in a human patient who received a combined kidney and bone marrow transplant. Some T cells may possibly be graft donor cells. The sample in question was CD4+ T cells from blood (PBMCs), obtained 24 months after the transplant. The chain combines TRBV14 with TRBJ1-5; 9 positions match TRBD1. The chain's CDR3 is CASSLQGADQPQHF. CDR3 bases: TGTGCCAGCAGCCTACAGGGGGCGGATCAGCCCCAGCATTTT.